Below, one T cell receptor beta chain is given with its context. It has no known antigen specificity. No base qualities exist here, and no much larger clone lies one base off it. Enrolling through a virtual design, the prospective study's participants ranged in age from roughly 18 to 95 years and lived across more than 20 United States geographic areas. Cohort assignment in the prospective study relied on participant-reported clinical history from a screening survey and a study questionnaire. In the prospective study, mobile phlebotomists collected whole blood, serum and a nasopharyngeal or oropharyngeal swab from each participant. Over a roughly 2-month period, participants in the prospective study had the option of providing additional blood draws and questionnaires. Before DNA extraction, prospective study blood samples were shipped either frozen or at room temperature. TCRbeta CDR3 regions were amplified from genomic DNA using the immunoSEQ Assay, a bias-controlled multiplex PCR. As for the authors' bioinformatics: Within the assay, amplification of reference gene primers was used to estimate how many nucleated cells each sample contained. To quantify the absolute abundance of each unique TCRbeta CDR3 rearrangement, sequence reads were collapsed and filtered. For each sample, productive Simpson clonality was calculated by taking the square root of Simpson's diversity index across productive rearrangements. The source is immuneACCESS, and TCRdb retained only in-frame sequences with V and J called. Part of the clones is not carried over; for the studies checked, unresolved V genes explain less than half of this, and the remainder is unexplained. V, J and clone size reflect that table, while D and trimming were determined from the DNA. For this sample there are about 240,000 clones; 70% to 90% appear just once. Of the sample, approximately 3.5% falls within the top ten clones.

This entry is derived from a study of blood T cell repertoires in COVID-19 (dated by TCRdb to 2020 to 2021). In terms of the full investigation: The collaborator samples originated in the United States, Italy and Spain and spanned the acute and convalescent phases of COVID-19. The prospective study material was composed of cDNA or gDNA derived from T cells, B-cell-depleted T cells, or PBMCs. Deeply sampled blood TCRbeta repertoires from subjects exposed to, actively infected with, or recovered from COVID-19 were included in the dataset. A freely available public database, intended as a resource for researchers studying the immune response to SARS-CoV-2, is where the repertoires were released. Samples came from the ongoing ImmuneRACE study (first 160 participants) plus 1,254 subjects from 6 global collaborators. A de-identified subject ID, COVID-19 status, age in years and sex were almost always included in the sample metadata. Where available, HLA class I and class II types were obtained from metadata supplied by the sample provider rather than from assay-based typing.

The investigation overall reported the following: Clinical and demographic metadata were provided uncurated, with the amount varying by source and participant.

Sequenced: PBMCs or T cells enriched from blood (not recorded which). This receptor was identified in a woman aged 40 to 50 with acute COVID-19.

The CDR3 reads as follows: CASSLAEVAGQGVHEQYF. The DNA sequence is given as TGCGCCAGCAGCTTGGCCGAGGTCGCGGGACAGGGGGTCCACGAGCAGTACTTC. The chain is made from TRBV5-1 and TRBJ2-7; 11 junctional bases match TRBD1. V is pruned by 0 bases and J by 5 bases, leaving 13 bases of the junction without a gene match. The CDR3, from cysteine to phenylalanine, totals 18 residues. The CDR3 DNA has 54 bases and is translated from base 1. CDR1 is given as SGHRS and CDR2 as YFSETQ, both from the germline V gene. The full variable domain, with segments outside the CDR3 supplied by the reference TRBV5-1 and TRBJ2-7 proteins, appears as KAGVTQTPRYLIKTRGQQVTLSCSPISGHRSVSWYQQTPGQGLQFLFEYFSETQRNKGNFPGRFSGRQFSNSRSEMNVSTLELGDSALYLCASSLAEVAGQGVHEQYFGPGTRLTVT.